What follows are 20 T cell receptor beta chains derived from one specimen sequenced in a study of blood T cell repertoires in COVID-19. Clones were read by immunoSEQ multiplex PCR, and TCRdb kept only the in-frame ones, dropping some. The sample contains 250,000 to 350,000 clones, 88% of which appear only once. Input material: PBMCs or T cells enriched from blood (not recorded which). These receptors were collected from a woman between 45 and 60 years old who had recovered from COVID-19.

V and J are TRBV3-1 (or the pseudogene TRBV3-2) and TRBJ1-2; D is undetermined. CDR1 LGHDT and CDR2 YNNKEL come from the germline V gene (reference sequence). V gave up 4 bases and J gave up 2 bases, with 11 bases separating them. The CDR3 runs to 14 residues. The CDR3 DNA reads TGTGCCAGCAGCCCCCTTGAGGCGAACTATGGCTACACCTTC. It specifies CASSPLEANYGYTF.

Here the CDR3 reads CASSLEDGLAGLAGELFF. CDR3 DNA: TGTGCCAGCAGCTTAGAGGATGGACTAGCGGGACTAGCCGGGGAGCTGTTTTTT. The genes are TRBV7-8 and TRBJ2-2, with TRBD2 matching over 12 bases. This CDR3 has 18 residues. The germline V gene encodes CDR1 SGHVS and CDR2 FQNEAQ. The trim removed 1 base at V and 6 bases at J, leaving 9 bases unmatched. Combining the CDR3 with reference TRBV7-8 and TRBJ2-2 gives the whole variable domain GAGVSQSPRYKVAKRGQDVALRCDPISGHVSLFWYQQALGQGPEFLTYFQNEAQLDKSGLPSDRFFAERPEGSVSTLKIQRTQQEDSAVYLCASSLEDGLAGLAGELFFGEGSRLTVL.

The rearrangement uses TRBV6-5 and TRBJ2-2; 7 bases match TRBD2. With V trimmed by 4 bases and J by 4 bases, 0 bases remained unmatched. The germline V gene encodes CDR1 MNHEY and CDR2 SVGAGI. The CDR3 spans 13 residues. In DNA form, the CDR3 reads TGTGCCAGCAGTTTAGCGGGCACCGGGGAGCTGTTTTTT. Its translation is CASSLAGTGELFF.

The CDR3 spells CASRYNRDRHQPQHF. Here the CDR3 DNA reads TGTGCCAGCAGGTACAACAGGGATAGACATCAGCCCCAGCATTTT. The rearrangement uses TRBV6-5 and TRBJ1-5; D may be TRBD1 (6 bases). V lost 6 bases, J lost 5 bases, and 17 bases lay in between. The CDR3 sequence is 15 residues long. Looked up from germline, CDR1 is MNHEY and CDR2 is SVGAGI.

This CDR3 reads CSVEDQGVKFF. The CDR3 nucleotides read TGCAGCGTTGAGGATCAGGGGGTCAAATTCTTC. The chain is built from TRBV29-1 and TRBJ2-1; 7 bases are shared with TRBD1. Trimming at V came to 3 bases and at J to 16 bases, leaving 9 bases not matched to a gene. Germline V lookup: CDR1 SQVTM, CDR2 ANQGSEA. This CDR3 comprises 11 residues.

The chain employs TRBV2 and TRBJ1-1; D call uncertain. Germline CDR1 SNHLY, CDR2 FYNNEI. The CDR3 is 11 residues long. Trimming took off 4 bases at V and 10 bases at J, with 10 bases between the two ends. The CDR3 loop reads CASSVGGVAFF. The CDR3 DNA reads TGTGCCAGCAGTGTTGGCGGGGTAGCTTTCTTT.

The chain joins TRBV4-1 to TRBJ1-1; 7 nucleotides agree with TRBD1. Germline lookup yields CDR1 MGHRA and CDR2 YSYEKL. CDR3 length equals 15 residues. The trim removed 5 bases at V and 6 bases at J, leaving 12 bases unmatched. The CDR3 bases are TGCGCCAGCAGCGACCAACAGGGGATCGGGGCTGAAGCTTTCTTT. This codes for CASSDQQGIGAEAFF.

The chain couples TRBV9 to TRBJ1-6; a weak D match, TRBD1 (5 bases). This CDR3 contains 15 residues. Per germline, CDR1 SGDLS and CDR2 YYNGEE. Trimming took off 0 bases at V and 9 bases at J, with 13 bases between the two ends. CDR3 region: CASSVEGVKGSPLHF. The CDR3 DNA sequence: TGTGCCAGCAGCGTAGAAGGGGTGAAGGGTTCACCCCTCCACTTT.

The V and J genes are TRBV7-3 and TRBJ2-1; TRBD2 matches 14 bases. The CDR3 runs 15 residues. Germline lookup yields CDR1 SGHTA and CDR2 FQGTGA. Trimming removed 5 bases from V and 7 bases from J; junction bases left unmatched: 4. The CDR3 nucleotides are TGTGCCAGCAGCCAATGGACTAGCGGGAGGAATGAGCAGTTCTTC. Amino acid sequence: CASSQWTSGRNEQFF.

The chain has TRBV24-1 and TRBJ2-7; TRBD1 agrees at 7 bases. This CDR3 has 14 amino acids. The J segment lost 5 bases and the V segment lost 3 bases, leaving 6 bases of the junction unmatched. Germline CDR1 and CDR2: KGHDR and SFDVKD. The CDR3 sequence: CATSDDTGAHEQYF. DNA of the CDR3: TGTGCCACCAGTGATGATACAGGGGCCCACGAGCAGTACTTC.

The chain couples TRBV9 to TRBJ2-2; 8 bases are a match to TRBD2. V dropped 3 bases and J dropped 0; count of bases not matched to a gene: 1. Germline CDR1 is SGDLS and CDR2 is YYNGEE. The CDR3 contains 15 residues. The CDR3, as DNA: TGTGCCAGCAGCGCGGGACTAGCGAACACCGGGGAGCTGTTTTTT. It specifies CASSAGLANTGELFF.

Written as DNA, the CDR3 is TGCAGCGTTGCTAGCGGGGAGAACACCGGGGAGCTGTTTTTT. The encoded protein is CSVASGENTGELFF. The chain links TRBV29-1 to TRBJ2-2, with 9 nucleotides matching TRBD2. The CDR3 runs to 14 residues. V trimming: 4 bases; J trimming: 1 base; junction bases outside the gene matches: 1. Per germline, CDR1 SQVTM and CDR2 ANQGSEA.

The rearrangement uses TRBV7-2 and TRBJ2-7; 9 bases match TRBD2. Per the germline V gene, CDR1 is SGHTA and CDR2 is FQGNSA. J gave up 2 bases and V 5 bases, and 10 bases lay outside the gene matches. The CDR3 is 16 amino acids. CDR3 sequence reads: CASSNRGASGAYEQYF. The CDR3 region has the DNA TGTGCCAGCAGCAATAGGGGGGCTAGCGGGGCCTACGAGCAGTACTTC.

The chain combines TRBV27 with TRBJ2-7, with D possibly being TRBD2 (5 bases). Germline-derived CDR1 and CDR2 are MNHEY and SMNVEV (reference sequence). The CDR3 is 15 amino acids. V was clipped by 0 bases and J by 3 bases, with 12 bases between them. The CDR3 loop is CASSLSLASFYEQYF. The CDR3 nucleotides are TGTGCCAGCAGTTTATCGTTGGCTAGCTTCTACGAGCAGTACTTC.

J is TRBJ1-6 and V is TRBV6-2 or TRBV6-3; D may be TRBD1 (6 bases). This CDR3 spans 18 amino acids. The V gene lost 0 bases and the J gene lost 6 bases, with 18 bases spanning the gap. Germline V CDR1 and CDR2: MNHEY, SVGEGT. The CDR3 loop reads CASSYSKGAAGANSPLHF. CDR3 nucleotides: TGTGCCAGCAGTTACTCGAAAGGCGCCGCAGGGGCTAATTCACCCCTCCACTTT.

The chain carries TRBV30 and TRBJ1-2, with 7 bases matching TRBD1. J was trimmed by 8 bases and V by 4 bases; bases with no gene match: 10. Germline V gene data show CDR1 as GTSNPN and CDR2 as SVGIG (reference sequence). The CDR3 is 13 amino acids. The CDR3: CAWIMDRSLGYTF. The CDR3 DNA is TGTGCCTGGATTATGGACAGGTCCTTGGGCTACACCTTC.

The chain recombines TRBV5-4 with TRBJ2-1; 8 positions agree with TRBD2. The CDR3 extends over 16 amino acids. The V gene end was trimmed by 4 bases and the J gene end by 4 bases; junction bases not matched to a gene: 10. CDR1 is SGHNT, CDR2 YYREEE, per germline (reference sequence). In DNA form, the CDR3 reads TGTGCCAGCAGCGGAACCAGCGGGAGAGGTTACAATGAGCAGTTCTTC. Protein product: CASSGTSGRGYNEQFF. The full variable domain, rest sourced from reference TRBV5-4 and TRBJ2-1, is ETGVTQSPTHLIKTRGQQVTLRCSSQSGHNTVSWYQQALGQGPQFIFQYYREEENGRGNFPPRFSGLQFPNYSSELNVNALELDDSALYLCASSGTSGRGYNEQFFGPGTRLTVL.

V usage is TRBV28 and J usage is TRBJ2-1; D perhaps matches TRBD1 (5 bases). This CDR3 spans 15 amino acids. Trimming removed 3 bases at V and 4 bases at J, with 13 bases between. Looked up from germline, CDR1 is MDHEN and CDR2 is SYDVKM. The CDR3 spells CASSFRGSAYNEQFF. Here the CDR3 DNA reads TGTGCCAGCAGTTTTAGGGGATCGGCATACAATGAGCAGTTCTTC.

V gene TRBV28 combines with J gene TRBJ1-1; 11 nucleotides agree with TRBD1. Trimming at V came to 5 bases and at J to 5 bases, leaving 7 bases not matched to a gene. CDR1 and CDR2 from the germline V gene are MDHEN and SYDVKM. This CDR3 spans 15 amino acids. The CDR3 nucleotides read TGTGCCAGCAGTGTTACCGGGACAGGGGGTACTGAAGCTTTCTTT. Translating gives CASSVTGTGGTEAFF.

V and J are TRBV19 and TRBJ1-1; D gene ambiguous. The CDR3 totals 13 residues. Between the trimmed V and J ends, which lost 5 bases and 5 bases, there was a span of 12 bases. Germline lookup yields CDR1 LNHDA and CDR2 SQIVND (reference sequence). CDR3 DNA sequence: TGTGCCAGTAGTCTCAAGACGGGAACTGAAGCTTTCTTT. Translating gives CASSLKTGTEAFF.